A selection of T cell receptor beta chains follows, all from one sample in a study of patients and donors after allogeneic stem cell transplantation. One entry per CDR3 protein, called by TCRdb with MiXCR from the RT-PCR reads. The sample has some 1,600 distinct CDR3 sequences, around 23% seen once. The sample taken for sequencing was blood, either unsorted or a sorted T cell fraction (not recorded which). Receptors originate from a human donor who was either an allogeneic HSCT recipient or a stem cell or donor lymphocyte infusion donor (not recorded which). It is not recorded whose cells these are; they may come from a transplant donor. Both conserved end residues are part of each CDR3.

cdr3_length | j_call | v_call | cdr3_aa
15 | TRBJ2-7 | TRBV7-6 | CASSPMDGTSYEQYF
14 | TRBJ1-2 | TRBV7-3 | CASSPDRDGYGYTF
12 | TRBJ1-3 | TRBV7-3 | CASSFSGNTIYF
15 | TRBJ1-2 | TRBV20-1 | CSARAPGSGNYGYTF
15 | TRBJ2-1 | TRBV5-1 | CASSLTEIAWNEQFF
11 | TRBJ2-5 | TRBV20-1 | CSAQYQETQYF
11 | TRBJ2-1 | TRBV5-1 | CASSLAREQFF
9 | TRBJ2-3 | TRBV6-2/TRBV6-3 | CASGDTQYF
14 | TRBJ1-1 | TRBV27 | CASSSLRGGTEAFF
12 | TRBJ1-5 | TRBV7-2 | CASSLDLEPQHF
14 | TRBJ2-1 | TRBV19 | CASSRLGTYNEQFF
15 | TRBJ2-5 | TRBV9 | CASSVDSPTQETQYF
16 | TRBJ2-1 | TRBV11-1 | CASSLALQSAGTNAFF